The source of this T cell receptor (beta chain) is a study of cytomegalovirus exposure and HLA in healthy donors. Study background: The 120 or so validation repertoires were reported in a later analysis to have been generated on the same platform as the roughly 670 first-cohort repertoires. The study's findings and limits: Most TCR sequences showed up rarely, but some public TCRs showed up in many donors. In vitro testing confirmed three CMV-associated chains as specific for CMV antigens.

The CDR3 loop spans 14 amino acids. Unmatched junction bases numbered 7, after V lost 3 bases and J lost 6 bases. Germline V CDR1 and CDR2: KGHSH, LQKENI. The table came from immunoSEQ multiplex PCR; TCRdb's copy has only in-frame clones and leaves some out. The table includes 200,000 or so clones, around 90% detected once. Points on this clone: Antigen unknown.

This chain uses TRBV18 with TRBJ2-7, with TRBD2 matching over 8 bases. The receptor was isolated from a woman aged 18-29 years in good health and CMV-seronegative. The sequenced sample was PBMCs. The DNA for the CDR3 is TGTGCCAGCTCACCTCTAGCGGGTCGGGGCGAGCAGTACTTC. Protein product: CASSPLAGRGEQYF.